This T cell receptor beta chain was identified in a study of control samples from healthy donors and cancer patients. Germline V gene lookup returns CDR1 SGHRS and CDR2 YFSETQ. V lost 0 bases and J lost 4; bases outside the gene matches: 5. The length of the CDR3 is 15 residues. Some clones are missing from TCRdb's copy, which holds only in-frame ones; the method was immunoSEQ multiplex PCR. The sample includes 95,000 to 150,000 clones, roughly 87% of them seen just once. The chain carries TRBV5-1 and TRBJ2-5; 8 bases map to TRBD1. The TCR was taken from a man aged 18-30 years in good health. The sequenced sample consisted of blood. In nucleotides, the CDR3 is TGCGCCAGCAGCTTGGTGTCAGGGGGCGCAGAGACCCAGTACTTC. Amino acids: CASSLVSGGAETQYF. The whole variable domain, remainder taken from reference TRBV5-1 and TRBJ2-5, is KAGVTQTPRYLIKTRGQQVTLSCSPISGHRSVSWYQQTPGQGLQFLFEYFSETQRNKGNFPGRFSGRQFSNSRSEMNVSTLELGDSALYLCASSLVSGGAETQYFGPGTRLLVL.